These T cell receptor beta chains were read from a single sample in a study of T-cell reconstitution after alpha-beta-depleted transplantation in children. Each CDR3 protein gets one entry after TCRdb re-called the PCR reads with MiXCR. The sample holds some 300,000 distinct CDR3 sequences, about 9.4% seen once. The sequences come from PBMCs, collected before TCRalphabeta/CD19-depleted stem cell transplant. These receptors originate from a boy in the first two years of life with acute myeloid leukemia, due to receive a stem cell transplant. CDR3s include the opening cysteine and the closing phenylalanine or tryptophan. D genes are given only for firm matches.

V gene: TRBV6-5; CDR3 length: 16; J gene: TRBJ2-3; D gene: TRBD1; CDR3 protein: CASSYPKRQGDDTQYF
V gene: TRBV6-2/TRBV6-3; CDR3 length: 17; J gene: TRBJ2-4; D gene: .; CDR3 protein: CASSYSGRPLAKNIQYF
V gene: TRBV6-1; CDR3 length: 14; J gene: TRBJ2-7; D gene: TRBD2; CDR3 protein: CASRGTSGRYEQYF
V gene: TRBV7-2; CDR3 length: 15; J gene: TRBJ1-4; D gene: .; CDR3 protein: CASSLRGGLNEKLFF
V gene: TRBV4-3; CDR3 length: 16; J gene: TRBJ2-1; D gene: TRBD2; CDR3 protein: CASSQDRSGSNNEQFF
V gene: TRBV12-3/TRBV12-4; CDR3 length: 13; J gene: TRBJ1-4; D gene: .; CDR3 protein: CASSPDFREKLFF
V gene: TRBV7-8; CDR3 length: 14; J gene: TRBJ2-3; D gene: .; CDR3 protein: CASSPRESTDTQYF
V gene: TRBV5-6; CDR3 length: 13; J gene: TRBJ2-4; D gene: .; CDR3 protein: CASSFGGKNIQYF
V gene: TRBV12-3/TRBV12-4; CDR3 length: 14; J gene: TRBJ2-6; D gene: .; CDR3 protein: CASSTFWGANVLTF
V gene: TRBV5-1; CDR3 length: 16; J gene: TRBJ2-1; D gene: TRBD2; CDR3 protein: CASSFLGLALGNEQFF
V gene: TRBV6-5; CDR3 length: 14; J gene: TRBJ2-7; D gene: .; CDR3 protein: CASSWGRSSYEQYF
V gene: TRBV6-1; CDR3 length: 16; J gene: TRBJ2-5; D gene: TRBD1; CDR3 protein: CASSPGQGTYQETQYF
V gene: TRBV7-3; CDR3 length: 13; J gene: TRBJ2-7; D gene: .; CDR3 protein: CASSLTRVGEQYF
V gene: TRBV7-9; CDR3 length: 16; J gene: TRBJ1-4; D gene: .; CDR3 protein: CASSSPSQGLNEKLFF
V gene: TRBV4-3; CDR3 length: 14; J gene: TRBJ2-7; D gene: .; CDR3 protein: CASSRYLGRYEQYF
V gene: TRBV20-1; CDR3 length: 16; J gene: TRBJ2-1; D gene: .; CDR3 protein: CSFTQGLHLSNNEQFF
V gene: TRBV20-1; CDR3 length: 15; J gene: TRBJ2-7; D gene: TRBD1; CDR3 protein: CSARDGGTGTYEQYF
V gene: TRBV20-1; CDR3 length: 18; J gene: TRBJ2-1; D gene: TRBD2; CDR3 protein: CSARDFQGLSGSYNEQFF
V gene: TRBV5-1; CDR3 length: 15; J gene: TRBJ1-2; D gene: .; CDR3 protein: CASSLEGGLDYGYTF
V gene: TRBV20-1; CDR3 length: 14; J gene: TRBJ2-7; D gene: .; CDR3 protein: CSARDAGSIYEQYF
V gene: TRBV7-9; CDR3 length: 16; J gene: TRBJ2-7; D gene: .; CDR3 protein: CASSLFRGLRSYEQYF
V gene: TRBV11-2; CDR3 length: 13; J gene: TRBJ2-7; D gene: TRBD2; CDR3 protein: CASRWTSGYEQYF